There are a few counts of the clone carrying this TCR beta chain. Antigen unknown. The treatment is: oral pan-JAK inhibitor, 5-10 mg twice daily. Lesional scalp punch biopsies and peripheral blood were collected from alopecia areata patients. The authors extracted RNA and reverse transcribed it into cDNA as the sequencing template. The data were produced by immunoSEQ multiplex PCR, yet TCRdb's version contains in-frame clones alone and is incomplete. Seen here are about 180,000 clones, 40% to 65% observed once, and the top ten hold around 10%. This CDR3 contains 13 residues. V lost 8 bases, J lost 0 bases, and 11 bases lay in between. The sample originates from a study of CD8+ T cells in alopecia areata. Findings of the study overall: Lesional scalp, especially alopecia totalis/universalis, showed higher clonality than normal scalp.

This sequence originates from a human donor with alopecia areata. Sequences were derived from CD8+ T cells sorted from blood, sampled around week 54, from a patient treated with tofacitinib. This chain uses TRBV23-1 with TRBJ2-7; D is ambiguous. TRBV23-1 has ORF status, its function being uncertain. This CDR3 is CASWRLRSYEQYF. In DNA form, the CDR3 reads TGCGCCAGCTGGCGGCTTCGCTCCTACGAGCAGTACTTC.